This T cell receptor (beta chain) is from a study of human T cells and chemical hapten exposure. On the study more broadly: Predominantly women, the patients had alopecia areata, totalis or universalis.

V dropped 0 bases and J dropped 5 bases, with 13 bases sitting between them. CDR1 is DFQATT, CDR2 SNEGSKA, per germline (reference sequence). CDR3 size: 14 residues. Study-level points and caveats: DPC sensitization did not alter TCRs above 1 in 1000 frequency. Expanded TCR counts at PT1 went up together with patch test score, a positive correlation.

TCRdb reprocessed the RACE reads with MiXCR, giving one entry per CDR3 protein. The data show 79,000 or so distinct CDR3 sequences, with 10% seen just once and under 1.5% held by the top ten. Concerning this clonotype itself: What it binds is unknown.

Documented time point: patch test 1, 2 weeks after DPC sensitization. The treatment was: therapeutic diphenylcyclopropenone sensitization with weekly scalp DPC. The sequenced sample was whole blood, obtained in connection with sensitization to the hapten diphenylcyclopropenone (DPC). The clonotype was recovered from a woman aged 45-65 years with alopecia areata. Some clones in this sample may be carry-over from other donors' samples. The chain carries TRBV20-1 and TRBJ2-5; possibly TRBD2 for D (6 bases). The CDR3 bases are TGCAGTGCTAGAGATCCGGCGGGACTCGAGACCCAGTACTTC. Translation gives CSARDPAGLETQYF.